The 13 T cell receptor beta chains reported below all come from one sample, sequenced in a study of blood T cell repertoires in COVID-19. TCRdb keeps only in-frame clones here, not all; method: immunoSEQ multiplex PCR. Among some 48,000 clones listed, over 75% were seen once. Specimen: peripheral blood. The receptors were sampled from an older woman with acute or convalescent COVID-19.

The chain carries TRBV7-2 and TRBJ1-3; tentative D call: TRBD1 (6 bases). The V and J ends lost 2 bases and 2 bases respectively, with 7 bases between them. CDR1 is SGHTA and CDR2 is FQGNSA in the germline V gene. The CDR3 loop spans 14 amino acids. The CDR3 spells CASSLNRAGNTIYF. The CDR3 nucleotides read TGTGCCAGCAGCTTAAACAGGGCTGGAAACACCATATATTTT.

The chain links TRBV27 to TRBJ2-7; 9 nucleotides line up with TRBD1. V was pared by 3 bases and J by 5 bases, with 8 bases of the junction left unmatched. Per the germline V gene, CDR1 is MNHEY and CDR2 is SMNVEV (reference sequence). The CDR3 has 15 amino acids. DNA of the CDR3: TGTGCCAGCAGTTTCTTCCGGGACAGGGCCCACGAGCAGTACTTC. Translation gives CASSFFRDRAHEQYF.

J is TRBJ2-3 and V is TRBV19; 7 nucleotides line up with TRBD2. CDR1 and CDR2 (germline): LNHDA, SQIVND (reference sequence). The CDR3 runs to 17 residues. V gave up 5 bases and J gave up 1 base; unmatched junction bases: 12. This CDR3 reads CASSSRRLADRTDTQYF. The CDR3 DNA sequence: TGTGCCAGTAGTTCAAGACGACTAGCAGATCGCACAGATACGCAGTATTTT.

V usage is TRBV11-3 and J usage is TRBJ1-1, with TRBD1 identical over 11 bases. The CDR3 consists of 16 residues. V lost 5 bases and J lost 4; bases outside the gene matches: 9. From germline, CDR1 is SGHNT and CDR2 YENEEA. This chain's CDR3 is CASSPGTGGGGTEAFF. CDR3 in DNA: TGTGCCAGCAGCCCCGGGACAGGGGGAGGAGGCACTGAAGCTTTCTTT. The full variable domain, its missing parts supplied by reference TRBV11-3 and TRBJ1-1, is EAGVVQSPRYKIIEKKQPVAFWCNPISGHNTLYWYLQNLGQGPELLIRYENEEAVDDSQLPKDRFSAERLKGVDSTLKIQPAELGDSAVYLCASSPGTGGGGTEAFFGQGTRLTVV.

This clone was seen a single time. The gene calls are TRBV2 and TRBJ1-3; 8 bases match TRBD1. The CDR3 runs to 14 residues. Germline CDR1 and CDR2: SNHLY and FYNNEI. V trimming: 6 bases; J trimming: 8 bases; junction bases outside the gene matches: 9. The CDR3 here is CASRPTGAIHTIYF. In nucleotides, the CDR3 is TGTGCCAGCAGACCGACAGGGGCCATACACACCATATATTTT.

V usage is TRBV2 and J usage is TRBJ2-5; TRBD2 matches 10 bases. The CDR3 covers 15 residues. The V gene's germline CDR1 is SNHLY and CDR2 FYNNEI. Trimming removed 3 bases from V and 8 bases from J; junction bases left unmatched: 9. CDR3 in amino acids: CASSEGSGGYGTQYF. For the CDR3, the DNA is TGTGCCAGCAGTGAGGGTAGCGGGGGGTATGGTACCCAGTACTTC.

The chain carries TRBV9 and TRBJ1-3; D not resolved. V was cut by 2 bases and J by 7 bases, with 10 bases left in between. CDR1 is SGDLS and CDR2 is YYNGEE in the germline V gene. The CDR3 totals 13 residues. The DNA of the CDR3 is TGTGCCAGCAGCGTGAGGGCGACGAACACCATATATTTT. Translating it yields CASSVRATNTIYF.

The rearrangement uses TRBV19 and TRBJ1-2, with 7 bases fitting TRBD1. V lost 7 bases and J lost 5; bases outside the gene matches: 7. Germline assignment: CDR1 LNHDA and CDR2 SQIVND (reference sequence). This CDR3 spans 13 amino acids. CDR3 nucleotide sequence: TGTGCCAGTACCAGAGGGGGCCTTTATGGCTACACCTTC. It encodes CASTRGGLYGYTF.

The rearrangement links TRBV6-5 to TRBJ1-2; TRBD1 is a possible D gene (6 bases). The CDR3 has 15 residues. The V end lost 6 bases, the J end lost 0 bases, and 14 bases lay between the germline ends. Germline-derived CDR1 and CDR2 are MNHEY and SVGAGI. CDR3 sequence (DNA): TGTGCCAGCAGCGCATGGGGACACACTAACTATGGCTACACCTTC. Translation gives CASSAWGHTNYGYTF.

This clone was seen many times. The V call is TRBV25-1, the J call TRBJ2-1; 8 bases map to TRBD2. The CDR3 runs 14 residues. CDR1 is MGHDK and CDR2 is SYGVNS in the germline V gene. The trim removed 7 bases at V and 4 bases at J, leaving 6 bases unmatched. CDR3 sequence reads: CASIPAGDYNEQFF. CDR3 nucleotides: TGTGCCAGCATCCCAGCGGGAGATTACAATGAGCAGTTCTTC.

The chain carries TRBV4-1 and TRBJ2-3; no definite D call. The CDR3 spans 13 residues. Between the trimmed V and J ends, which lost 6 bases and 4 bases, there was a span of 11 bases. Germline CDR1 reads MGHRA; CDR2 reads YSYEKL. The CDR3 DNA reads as TGCGCCAGCAGAGCGCTCGGCTCAGATACGCAGTATTTT. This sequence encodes CASRALGSDTQYF.

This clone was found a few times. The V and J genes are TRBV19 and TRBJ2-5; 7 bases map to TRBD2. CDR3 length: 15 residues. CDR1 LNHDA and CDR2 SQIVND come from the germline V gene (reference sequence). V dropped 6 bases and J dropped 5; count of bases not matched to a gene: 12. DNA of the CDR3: TGTGCCAGTAGCATTCCGAAGCGGGGCCGGGAGACCCAGTACTTC. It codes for CASSIPKRGRETQYF.

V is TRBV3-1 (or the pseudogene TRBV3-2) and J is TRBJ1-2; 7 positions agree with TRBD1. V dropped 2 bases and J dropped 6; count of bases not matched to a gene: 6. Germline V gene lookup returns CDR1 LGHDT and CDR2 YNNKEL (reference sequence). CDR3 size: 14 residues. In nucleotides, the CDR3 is TGTGCCAGCAGCCAACTGGGACAGTTACATGGCTACACCTTC. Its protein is CASSQLGQLHGYTF.